This T cell receptor (beta chain) derives from a study of T cells after yellow fever vaccination. 5'RACE template switching generated TCR cDNA, adding a universal primer site and UMIs. A single record per CDR3 protein comes from TCRdb applying MiXCR to the 5' RACE reads. The sample shows 200,000 to 250,000 distinct CDR3 sequences, roughly 3% of them seen only once. Whole-study results and caveats: Most clones from primary vaccination were detected again post-booster (almost 98% CD4, around 88% CD8).

Between the trimmed V and J ends, which lost 10 bases and 6 bases, there was a span of 11 bases. This CDR3 spans 11 amino acids. In its sample, this clonotype was seen many times. Its antigen is unidentified. Sequencing was performed on CD4+ T cells sorted from PBMCs, taken 10 days after the yellow fever booster vaccination. V is TRBV12-3 or TRBV12-4 and J is TRBJ2-3; either TRBD1 or TRBD2 may supply D (5 bases each). The receptor was derived from a man aged 18 to 30 who received the YFV17D yellow fever vaccine. The CDR3 loop reads CATGASDTQYF. The CDR3 bases are TGTGCCACCGGGGCATCGGATACGCAGTATTTT.